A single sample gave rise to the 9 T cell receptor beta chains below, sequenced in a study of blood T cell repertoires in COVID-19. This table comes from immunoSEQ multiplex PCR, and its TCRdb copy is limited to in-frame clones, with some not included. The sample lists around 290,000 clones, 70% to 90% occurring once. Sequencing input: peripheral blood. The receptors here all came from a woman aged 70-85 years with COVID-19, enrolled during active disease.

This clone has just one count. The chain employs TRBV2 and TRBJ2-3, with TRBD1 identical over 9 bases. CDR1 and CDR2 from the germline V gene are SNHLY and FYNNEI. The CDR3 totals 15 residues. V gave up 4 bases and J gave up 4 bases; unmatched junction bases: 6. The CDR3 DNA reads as TGTGCCAGCAGTGTAGGGACAGGGCGCCCAGATACGCAGTATTTT. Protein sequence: CASSVGTGRPDTQYF.

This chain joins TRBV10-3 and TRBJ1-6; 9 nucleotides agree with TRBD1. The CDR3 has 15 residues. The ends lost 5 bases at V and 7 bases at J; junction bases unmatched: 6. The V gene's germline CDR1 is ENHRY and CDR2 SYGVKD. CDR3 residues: CAISWGQGSNSPLHF. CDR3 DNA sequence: TGTGCCATCAGTTGGGGACAGGGTTCGAATTCACCCCTCCACTTT.

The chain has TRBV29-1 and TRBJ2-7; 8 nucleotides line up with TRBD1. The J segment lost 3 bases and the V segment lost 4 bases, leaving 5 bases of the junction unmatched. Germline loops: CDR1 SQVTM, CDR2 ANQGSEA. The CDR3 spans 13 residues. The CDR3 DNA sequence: TGCAGCGTTGTTGTGACAGGGGACTACGAGCAGTACTTC. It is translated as CSVVVTGDYEQYF.

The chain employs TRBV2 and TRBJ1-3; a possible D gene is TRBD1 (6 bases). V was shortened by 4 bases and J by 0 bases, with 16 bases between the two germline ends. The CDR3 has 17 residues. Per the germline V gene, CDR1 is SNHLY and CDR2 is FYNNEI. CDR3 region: CASSVGTHVSSGNTIYF. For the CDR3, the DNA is TGTGCCAGCAGTGTCGGGACACACGTGAGCTCTGGAAACACCATATATTTT.

In DNA form, the CDR3 reads TGTGCCAGCAGCCCAACAGGGGGCTCCTACGAGCAGTACTTC. Protein sequence: CASSPTGGSYEQYF. The chain combines TRBV7-3 with TRBJ2-7; 8 bases map to TRBD1. V shed 5 bases, J shed 0 bases, and the junction held 3 bases outside the gene matches. The CDR3 totals 14 residues. Germline-derived CDR1 and CDR2 are SGHTA and FQGTGA.

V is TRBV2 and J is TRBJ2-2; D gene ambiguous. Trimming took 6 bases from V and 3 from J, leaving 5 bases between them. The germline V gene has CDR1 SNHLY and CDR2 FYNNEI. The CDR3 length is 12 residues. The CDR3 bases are TGTGCCAGCAGCAGGTACACCGGGGAGCTGTTTTTT. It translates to CASSRYTGELFF.

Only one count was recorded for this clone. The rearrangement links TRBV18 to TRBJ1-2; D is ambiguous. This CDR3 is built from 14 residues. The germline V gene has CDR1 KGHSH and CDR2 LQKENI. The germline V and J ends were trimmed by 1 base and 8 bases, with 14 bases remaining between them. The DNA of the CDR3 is TGTGCCAGCTCACCACAAGTAGAGAGGGAAGGCTACACCTTC. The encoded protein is CASSPQVEREGYTF.

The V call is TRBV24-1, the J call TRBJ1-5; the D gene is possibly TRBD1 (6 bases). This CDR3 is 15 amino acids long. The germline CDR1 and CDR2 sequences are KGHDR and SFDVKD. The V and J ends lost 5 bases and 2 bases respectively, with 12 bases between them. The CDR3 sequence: CATSVRGKGNQPQHF. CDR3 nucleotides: TGTGCCACCAGTGTGAGGGGGAAGGGCAATCAGCCCCAGCATTTT.

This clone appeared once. Here the CDR3 DNA reads TGCAGCGTTGGTGTGGGGGGATCCTACGAGCAGTACTTC. Residues: CSVGVGGSYEQYF. The chain carries TRBV29-1 and TRBJ2-7; D possibly corresponds to TRBD2 (6 bases). The CDR3 totals 13 residues. The V gene's germline CDR1 is SQVTM and CDR2 ANQGSEA. Trimming shortened V by 4 bases and J by 1 base, and 11 bases separated the two germline ends.